This TCR beta chain was recovered during a study of blood T cell repertoires in COVID-19. Turning to the study itself: Samples came from the United States, Italy and Spain, spanning acute and convalescent COVID-19. Sources were T cells, B-cell-depleted T cells, or PBMCs; the material itself was cDNA or gDNA.

Profiling relied on immunoSEQ multiplex PCR, and the TCRdb table lists in-frame clones only, not all of them. Of roughly 40,000 clones listed, roughly nine tenths are singletons. V dropped 7 bases and J dropped 0 bases, with 16 bases sitting between them. Germline loops: CDR1 WNHNN, CDR2 SYGVQD (reference sequence). The CDR3 runs to 15 residues. The chain combines TRBV10-1 with TRBJ2-7; unclear D gene. Sequenced: peripheral blood. This sequence was found in a man between 65 and 85 years old with acute or convalescent COVID-19. CDR3 sequence (DNA): TGCGCCAGCATAGGTAACAGCCTCAGCTCCTACGAGCAGTACTTC. It encodes CASIGNSLSSYEQYF.